What follows describes a single T cell receptor (beta chain). What it binds is not known. These data originate in a study of cytomegalovirus exposure and HLA in healthy donors. Study-wide results and limits: An analysis done earlier found most TCR beta V segments productive about 87% or about 30% of the time. Among the sequence variants, a highly shared cluster was likely an artifact of sequencing. TCR beta chain V- and J-gene trimming was linked, in a later analysis, to a missense variant in DCLRE1C.

The PCR ran on 60 Vbeta and 13 Jbeta primers. This table comes from immunoSEQ multiplex PCR, and its TCRdb copy is limited to in-frame clones, with some not included. This table has tens of thousands of clones, around 70% appearing once. This receptor was identified in a woman aged 50 to 60 in good health and CMV-seropositive. Sequenced: PBMCs.

This CDR3 is CASSPWGLLNTGELFF. DNA of the CDR3: TGTGCCAGCAGCCCATGGGGACTTCTTAACACCGGGGAGCTGTTTTTT. The rearrangement uses TRBV27 and TRBJ2-2, with a possible D match to TRBD2 (6 bases). With 6 bases removed from V and 2 bases from J, the gap between germline ends came to 16 bases. This CDR3 has 16 residues. Germline V CDR1 and CDR2: MNHEY, SMNVEV (reference sequence).